These 5 T cell receptor beta chains came from one sample sequenced in a study of blood T cell repertoires in COVID-19. Assay used: immunoSEQ multiplex PCR; TCRdb lists only in-frame clones, some missing. In the table there are around 140,000 clones, 81% of which are singletons. Material: peripheral blood. The source of these receptors is a woman aged 60-75 years with active or convalescent COVID-19.

Ten or more counts support this clone. The J gene is TRBJ2-5, the V gene TRBV2, with 13 bases fitting TRBD2. J was trimmed by 4 bases and V by 6 bases; bases with no gene match: 8. Germline V gene sequence: CDR1 SNHLY, CDR2 FYNNEI. The CDR3 is 16 residues long. In nucleotides, the CDR3 is TGTGCCAGCAGCGGGACTAGCGGGACAGTGGGAGAGACCCAGTACTTC. Translated, it gives CASSGTSGTVGETQYF.

This clone came up a few times. The V gene is TRBV19, the J gene TRBJ2-5; 7 bases are a match to TRBD1. J gave up 2 bases and V 5 bases, and 5 bases lay outside the gene matches. The CDR3 has 14 residues. Germline V gives CDR1 LNHDA, CDR2 SQIVND (reference sequence). CDR3 in amino acids: CASSFSTGQETQYF. The CDR3 nucleotides are TGTGCCAGTAGTTTCTCGACAGGGCAAGAGACCCAGTACTTC.

The rearrangement joins TRBV2 to TRBJ2-5, with unresolved D. The CDR3 has 13 amino acids. V gave up 5 bases and J gave up 1 base, with 8 bases separating them. CDR1 is SNHLY and CDR2 is FYNNEI in the germline V gene. This chain's CDR3 is CASSRGAQETQYF. In nucleotides, the CDR3 is TGTGCCAGCAGTCGCGGAGCCCAAGAGACCCAGTACTTC. Full variable domain (missing parts from reference TRBV2 and TRBJ2-5): EPEVTQTPSHQVTQMGQEVILRCVPISNHLYFYWYRQILGQKVEFLVSFYNNEISEKSEIFDDQFSVERPDGSNFTLKIRSTKLEDSAMYFCASSRGAQETQYFGPGTRLLVL.

The chain links TRBV30 to TRBJ2-7, with D maybe TRBD1 (6 bases). This CDR3 has 15 amino acids. Germline V CDR1 and CDR2: GTSNPN, SVGIG (reference sequence). Trimming stripped 3 bases from V and 2 bases from J, with 17 bases between. CDR3 in amino acids: CAWRGSGAGTYEQYF. CDR3 DNA: TGTGCCTGGAGAGGTTCAGGGGCTGGGACCTACGAGCAGTACTTC.

The chain couples TRBV7-2 to TRBJ1-1; D is unresolved. The CDR3 is 16 residues long. Per the germline V gene, CDR1 is SGHTA and CDR2 is FQGNSA. Trimming removed 2 bases at V and 0 bases at J, with 13 bases between. The CDR3 coding sequence is TGTGCCAGCAGCTTAATATTTGGCGGCATGAACACTGAAGCTTTCTTT. Translation: CASSLIFGGMNTEAFF.